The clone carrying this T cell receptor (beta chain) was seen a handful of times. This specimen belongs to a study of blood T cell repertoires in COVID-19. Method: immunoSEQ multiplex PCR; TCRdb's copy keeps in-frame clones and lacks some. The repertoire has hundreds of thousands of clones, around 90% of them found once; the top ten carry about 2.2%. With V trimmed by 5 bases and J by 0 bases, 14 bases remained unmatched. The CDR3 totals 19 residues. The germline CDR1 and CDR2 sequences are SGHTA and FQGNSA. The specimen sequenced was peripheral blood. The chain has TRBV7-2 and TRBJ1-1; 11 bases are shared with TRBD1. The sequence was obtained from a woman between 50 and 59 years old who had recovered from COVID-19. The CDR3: CASSHYPQGTGGLNTEAFF. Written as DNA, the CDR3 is TGTGCCAGCAGCCACTACCCCCAAGGGACAGGGGGGTTGAACACTGAAGCTTTCTTT.